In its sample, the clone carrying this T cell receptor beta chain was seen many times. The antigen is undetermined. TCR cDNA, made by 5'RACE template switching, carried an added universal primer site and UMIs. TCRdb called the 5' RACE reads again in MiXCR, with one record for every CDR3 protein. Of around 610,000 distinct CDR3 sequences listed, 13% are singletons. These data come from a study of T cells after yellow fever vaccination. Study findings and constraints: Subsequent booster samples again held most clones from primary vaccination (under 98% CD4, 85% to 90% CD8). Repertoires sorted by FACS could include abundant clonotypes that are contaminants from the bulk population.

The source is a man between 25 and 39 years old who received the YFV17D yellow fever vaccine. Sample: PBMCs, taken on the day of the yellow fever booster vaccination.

CDR3 DNA: TGTGCCAGCAGCTCCAACAGCGCTCCCTACAATGAGCAGTTCTTC. Protein sequence: CASSSNSAPYNEQFF. This sequence joins TRBV7-2 and TRBJ2-1; D uncertain. CDR1 is SGHTA, CDR2 FQGNSA, per germline. Trimming left V 4 bases short and J 2 bases short, with 12 bases between. This CDR3 is 15 amino acids long.